This record looks at one TCR beta chain sequence and its context. Antigen unknown. This entry belongs to a study of T cell responses to AZD1222 COVID-19 vaccine. Whole-study results and caveats: It should be noted that donors were predominantly white British and more often female, and clonal diversity was possibly underestimated. Repertoires were obtained only post-peak T cell response. Seropositive status at baseline applied to only a handful of AZD1222 recipients. Across the whole spike, CD4 TCRs peaked at regions 160-218 and 743-854.

CDR1 and CDR2 from the germline V gene are SEHNR and FQNEAQ (reference sequence). Trimming removed 5 bases at V and 2 bases at J, with 16 bases between. The CDR3 is 16 amino acids. Only in-frame clones appear in the TCRdb table, and some are missing; sequencing was by immunoSEQ multiplex PCR. The sample has around 140,000 clones, approximately 88% seen once. The chain joins TRBV7-9 to TRBJ2-1; D is perhaps TRBD1 (6 bases). Sequenced here: peripheral blood, sampled 28 days after the second dose of the MenACWY control vaccine. The clonotype was recovered from an adult who received the MenACWY meningococcal vaccine as a control. Written as DNA, the CDR3 is TGTGCCAGCAGCGACCCGGGACACGAACCCTACAATGAGCAGTTCTTC. Translation gives CASSDPGHEPYNEQFF.